Following are 26 T cell receptor beta chains from one sample sequenced in a study of response to subunit inactivated influenza vaccine. Each CDR3 protein gets one entry after TCRdb re-called the RT-PCR reads with MiXCR. The sample consists of approximately 700,000 distinct CDR3 sequences, approximately 15% of them appearing once. This specimen was PBMCs from blood, taken roughly 15 days before vaccination. The source is a man in his fifties or sixties who received an inactivated influenza vaccine.

This clonotype has more than one count but fewer than ten. The chain employs TRBV24-1 and TRBJ2-1; 10 positions agree with TRBD2. CDR3 length: 16 residues. Germline V CDR1 and CDR2: KGHDR, SFDVKD. J gave up 3 bases and V 6 bases, and 7 bases lay outside the gene matches. The CDR3 reads CATSSGRAESYNEQFF. CDR3 bases: TGTGCCACCAGTAGCGGGAGGGCCGAAAGCTACAATGAGCAGTTCTTC.

The chain carries TRBV7-3 and TRBJ2-1, with D perhaps matching TRBD1 (6 bases). Trimming took 2 bases from V and 8 from J, leaving 10 bases between them. Germline loops: CDR1 SGHTA, CDR2 FQGTGA. The CDR3 consists of 13 residues. The chain's CDR3 is CASSLYRVDEQFF. CDR3 nucleotides: TGTGCCAGCAGCTTATACAGGGTAGATGAGCAGTTCTTC.

This rearrangement joins TRBV4-2 to TRBJ2-1, with TRBD1 identical over 9 bases. Germline CDR1 reads LGHNA; CDR2 reads YNFKEQ. The trim removed 5 bases at V and 0 bases at J, leaving 17 bases unmatched. The CDR3 is 20 amino acids. The CDR3 coding sequence is TGTGCCAGCAGCGATGGGACAGGGAGAAAAGGTACGGGCTCCTACAATGAGCAGTTCTTC. Its protein product is CASSDGTGRKGTGSYNEQFF.

The chain is built from TRBV3-1 and TRBJ2-3; 7 bases are shared with TRBD2. The germline gives CDR1 LGHDT, CDR2 YNNKEL (reference sequence). The CDR3 is made up of 15 amino acids. V lost 3 bases and J lost 2; bases outside the gene matches: 5. CDR3: CASSHLSGSTDTQYF. The CDR3 DNA is TGTGCCAGCAGCCACCTTAGCGGGTCCACAGATACGCAGTATTTT.

This clonotype has a single count. This chain joins TRBV11-2 and TRBJ2-3; 14 bases align to TRBD2. V trimming: 5 bases; J trimming: 0 bases; junction bases outside the gene matches: 16. This CDR3 is 21 amino acids long. Germline V gene lookup returns CDR1 SGHAT and CDR2 FQNNGV. The CDR3 spells CASSPTGTSGSPRGSTDTQYF. CDR3 coding DNA: TGTGCCAGCAGCCCGACTGGGACTAGCGGGAGTCCTAGGGGGAGCACAGATACGCAGTATTTT.

The CDR3 region is CASSLGQSIMNTEAFF. CDR3 nucleotide sequence: TGCGCCAGCAGCTTAGGACAGTCAATTATGAACACTGAAGCTTTCTTT. This chain connects TRBV5-1 to TRBJ1-1, with D tentatively TRBD1 (6 bases). Looked up from germline, CDR1 is SGHRS and CDR2 is YFSETQ. This CDR3 comprises 16 residues. V lost 2 bases, J lost 0 bases, and 14 bases lay in between. Full variable domain (outside the CDR3, taken from reference TRBV5-1 and TRBJ1-1): KAGVTQTPRYLIKTRGQQVTLSCSPISGHRSVSWYQQTPGQGLQFLFEYFSETQRNKGNFPGRFSGRQFSNSRSEMNVSTLELGDSALYLCASSLGQSIMNTEAFFGQGTRLTVV.

In this sample, this clonotype turned up a few times. The chain carries TRBV12-3 or TRBV12-4 and TRBJ2-1; D may be TRBD2 (7 bases). Trimming stripped 3 bases from V and 8 bases from J, with 17 bases between. There are 15 residues in the CDR3. This CDR3 is CASSFDGGGWDEQFF. DNA for the CDR3: TGTGCCAGCAGTTTTGATGGGGGGGGCTGGGATGAGCAGTTCTTC.

This clonotype was counted a few times. The V and J genes are TRBV3-1 and TRBJ2-1; D may match TRBD1 or TRBD2 (5 bases each). The CDR3 is 17 residues long. V dropped 4 bases and J dropped 3 bases, with 19 bases sitting between them. Germline V gene sequence: CDR1 LGHDT, CDR2 YNNKEL (reference sequence). CDR3 bases: TGTGCCAGCAGCCCGGGACGAACGACACAAAGCTACAATGAGCAGTTCTTC. Protein sequence: CASSPGRTTQSYNEQFF.

This clonotype was seen a handful of times. V gene TRBV20-1 combines with J gene TRBJ2-2, with 14 bases lining up with TRBD2. Losses at the gene ends were 6 bases for V and 5 bases for J; bases not matched to a gene: 11. The germline V gene has CDR1 DFQATT and CDR2 SNEGSKA (reference sequence). The CDR3 extends over 17 amino acids. The CDR3 here is CSAIIPGLAGETGELFF. The CDR3 nucleotides read TGCAGTGCCATCATCCCGGGACTAGCGGGAGAAACCGGGGAGCTGTTTTTT.

V is TRBV14 and J is TRBJ2-3; possible D gene TRBD2, 5 bases. This CDR3 is built from 17 residues. The ends were cut back, 1 base at V and 2 bases at J, with 16 bases in the middle. Germline CDR1 is SGHDN and CDR2 is FVKESK. The CDR3 sequence is CASSQAGVRGYTDTQYF. CDR3 bases: TGTGCCAGCAGCCAAGCCGGGGTCCGCGGTTACACAGATACGCAGTATTTT.

The chain uses TRBV20-1 and TRBJ1-3, with D unresolved. The germline CDR1 and CDR2 sequences are DFQATT and SNEGSKA (reference sequence). This CDR3 spans 18 amino acids. The V end lost 0 bases, the J end lost 0 bases, and 18 bases lay between the germline ends. CDR3 residues: CSARDPTSPKASGNTIYF. In nucleotides, the CDR3 is TGCAGTGCTAGAGATCCCACTTCCCCGAAAGCCTCTGGAAACACCATATATTTT.

A remark on this clonotype: This may arise from a read error, as a much more abundant clone is one base away. The V call is TRBV7-9, the J call TRBJ2-2; TRBD1 matches 9 bases. The CDR3 is made up of 15 amino acids. V lost 7 bases to trimming and J lost 0 bases; unmatched junction nucleotides: 3. Germline-derived CDR1 and CDR2 are SEHNR and FQNEAQ (reference sequence). CDR3 bases: TGTGCCAGCAACGGACAGGGGTCGAACACCGGGGAGCTGTTTTTT. This codes for CASNGQGSNTGELFF.

This clonotype appeared a few times. The V gene is TRBV6-2 or TRBV6-3, the J gene TRBJ2-1; D possibly matches TRBD1 or TRBD2 (5 bases each). With 4 bases removed from V and 3 bases from J, the gap between germline ends came to 19 bases. The CDR3 has 17 amino acids. From germline, CDR1 is MNHEY and CDR2 SVGEGT. This CDR3 is CASSLFGSGRLYNEQFF. The CDR3 DNA is TGTGCCAGCAGTTTATTTGGATCGGGACGGCTCTACAATGAGCAGTTCTTC.

The chain combines TRBV7-9 with TRBJ2-7; either TRBD1 or TRBD2 may supply D (6 bases each). Per germline, CDR1 SEHNR and CDR2 FQNEAQ (reference sequence). V was pared by 4 bases and J by 3 bases, with 22 bases between. The CDR3 contains 17 residues. CDR3 coding DNA: TGTGCCAGCAGCTCAGATTGGATCGCGGGACAAAACTACGAGCAGTACTTC. It is translated as CASSSDWIAGQNYEQYF.

The rearrangement uses TRBV5-5 and TRBJ2-1; D call uncertain. This CDR3 has 15 residues. V was shortened by 4 bases and J by 6 bases, with 17 bases between the two germline ends. Germline lookup yields CDR1 SGHKS and CDR2 YYEKEE (reference sequence). This CDR3 reads CASSPETVVGNEQFF. As DNA, the CDR3 is TGTGCCAGCAGCCCGGAAACAGTGGTGGGCAATGAGCAGTTCTTC.

This clonotype was seen many times. This chain uses TRBV6-1 with TRBJ2-2; TRBD1 matches at 8 bases. The junction had 3 bases not matched to a gene; V was cut back by 6 bases and J by 0 bases. Germline V lookup: CDR1 MNHNS, CDR2 SASEGT. This CDR3 has 15 amino acids. CDR3 sequence reads: CASSWTGTNTGELFF. The CDR3 coding sequence is TGTGCCAGCAGCTGGACAGGGACGAACACCGGGGAGCTGTTTTTT.

This clonotype was picked up many times. The chain recombines TRBV7-2 with TRBJ2-7; D remains ambiguous. Trimming shortened V by 3 bases and J by 1 base, and 7 bases separated the two germline ends. The germline V gene has CDR1 SGHTA and CDR2 FQGNSA. CDR3 length: 13 residues. The CDR3 reads CASSLVASYEQYF. CDR3 coding DNA: TGTGCCAGCAGCTTGGTGGCGTCCTACGAGCAGTACTTC.

This sequence joins TRBV20-1 and TRBJ1-2, with D unclear. The CDR3 is 14 residues long. Germline loops: CDR1 DFQATT, CDR2 SNEGSKA (reference sequence). V gave up 3 bases and J gave up 0 bases, with 11 bases separating them. The CDR3 nucleotides read TGCAGTGCTAGGGGTGTCACTTCTAACTATGGCTACACCTTC. As protein: CSARGVTSNYGYTF.

This clonotype turned up a few times. This chain connects TRBV7-3 to TRBJ2-1; D remains ambiguous. Between the trimmed V and J ends, which lost 3 bases and 11 bases, there was a span of 14 bases. This CDR3 is built from 13 residues. Germline lookup yields CDR1 SGHTA and CDR2 FQGTGA. CDR3 bases: TGTGCCAGCAGCTTGAGACCCGTTGGTCAGCAGTTCTTC. This encodes CASSLRPVGQQFF.

This rearrangement joins TRBV4-3 to TRBJ2-7, with a tentative D call TRBD2 (6 bases). The CDR3 has 16 residues. From germline, CDR1 is LGHNA and CDR2 YSLEER. With 0 bases removed from V and 3 bases from J, the gap between germline ends came to 15 bases. For the CDR3, the DNA is TGCGCCAGCAGCCAAGATTGGGGGGTAGAAGACTACGAGCAGTACTTC. Translated, it gives CASSQDWGVEDYEQYF.

This clonotype was observed a handful of times. This chain joins TRBV4-1 and TRBJ2-5; tentative D call: TRBD2 (7 bases). The V gene lost 3 bases and the J gene lost 2 bases, with 16 bases spanning the gap. Germline CDR1 reads MGHRA; CDR2 reads YSYEKL. There are 16 residues in the CDR3. The CDR3 DNA is TGCGCCAGCAGCCACGACTATGCGGGGGCACAAGAGACCCAGTACTTC. It specifies CASSHDYAGAQETQYF.

V and J are TRBV7-9 and TRBJ2-5, with D tentatively TRBD1 (6 bases). The V gene lost 5 bases and the J gene lost 7 bases, with 11 bases spanning the gap. Germline V gene lookup returns CDR1 SEHNR and CDR2 FQNEAQ (reference sequence). CDR3 size: 12 residues. CDR3 coding DNA: TGTGCCAGCAGCGCAACAGGGATGACCCAGTACTTC. Translation gives CASSATGMTQYF.

Only a few counts were recorded for this clonotype. V gene TRBV25-1 combines with J gene TRBJ1-2, with D possibly TRBD1 on 5 matching bases. With 0 bases removed from V and 2 bases from J, the gap between germline ends came to 10 bases. Germline V gene sequence: CDR1 MGHDK, CDR2 SYGVNS. CDR3 length equals 15 residues. The CDR3 sequence: CASSEYRTSNYGYTF. CDR3 bases: TGTGCCAGCAGTGAATACAGGACAAGCAACTATGGCTACACCTTC.

This clonotype was seen at least ten times. This rearrangement joins TRBV7-9 to TRBJ2-1; 9 positions agree with TRBD1. V dropped 3 bases and J dropped 7; count of bases not matched to a gene: 1. This CDR3 comprises 13 residues. Per germline, CDR1 SEHNR and CDR2 FQNEAQ (reference sequence). CDR3 in amino acids: CASSLTGGNEQFF. The DNA for the CDR3 is TGTGCCAGCAGCTTGACAGGGGGGAATGAGCAGTTCTTC.

This chain connects TRBV12-3 or TRBV12-4 to TRBJ1-6; TRBD1 matches 10 bases. CDR3 length: 14 amino acids. V shed 6 bases, J shed 7 bases, and the junction held 3 bases outside the gene matches. DNA of the CDR3: TGTGCCAGCAGCACGGGACAGGGGAATTCACCCCTCCACTTT. Translation: CASSTGQGNSPLHF.

The V gene is TRBV24-1, the J gene TRBJ2-1; perhaps TRBD1 as D (6 bases). The CDR3 runs 15 residues. Germline V gene sequence: CDR1 KGHDR, CDR2 SFDVKD. Deletions cut 3 bases from V and 5 bases from J, with 13 bases between. As DNA, the CDR3 is TGTGCCACCAGTGATCTCGGGACACAGAACAATGAGCAGTTCTTC. Its protein is CATSDLGTQNNEQFF.